This T cell receptor (beta chain) was retrieved from a study of identical twins (dated by TCRdb to about 2016). Regarding the research as a whole: TCR alpha and beta repertoires from monozygotic twins, unrelated adults of various ages and cord blood were deep-sequenced to test whether fetal clonotypes persist. To rule out contamination, the twin experiments were replicated at different times with different library preparation protocols.

Every donor in the study was a healthy Caucasian. Three pairs of female monozygotic twins, all aged about 18 to 29 years, made up the twin cohort. Peripheral blood mononuclear cells were the source from which RNA for the TCR libraries was isolated. The library was prepared using 5' RACE. Sequencing was performed on an Illumina HiSeq 2000. Template switching added a universal primer binding site, and the final cDNA carried a unique molecular identifier that allowed TCR cDNA molecules to be counted accurately. Specific primers in the conserved constant-segment region were used to synthesize first-strand cDNA for the TCR alpha and beta chains. To control for contamination, every cDNA library was double barcoded, receiving both a SMART-Mk sample barcode and Illumina barcodes. Two successive PCR steps introduced TruSeq adapter sequences along with Illumina sample barcodes. TCR alpha and beta cDNA libraries were sequenced on the Illumina HiSeq platform with custom primers. The authors processed their data as follows. Unique molecular identifiers were extracted from raw reads with MiGEC, and CDR3 positions were determined with MiXCR. For each individual, recombination models were inferred using an EM algorithm with the repgenHMM and IGoR tools. Shared clonotypes were analyzed with the tcR package in R, and sharing was normalized by the product of cloneset sizes. To study raw recombination without the effects of thymic and clonal selection, out-of-frame nonproductive sequences were analyzed. In TCRdb, the public reads were trimmed at Q25 with fastp and aligned with MiXCR, with productive beta chains retained. Records with the same CDR3 protein are collapsed into one entry carrying the most frequent genes and DNA. TCRdb, rather than the study authors, made the V and J calls. Across this sample there are about 890,000 distinct CDR3 sequences, with around 12% seen only once. The ten largest clonotypes hold around 1.6% of the sample.

Notes on this clonotype: There is no known antigen for this receptor. Nothing much larger sits one base from this clone, and base qualities are not available.

There are 13 amino acids in the CDR3, from cysteine to phenylalanine inclusive. This entry keeps only the CDR3 DNA: 39 bases, framed from base 1. Relative to germline, V is 4 bases shorter and J is 4 bases shorter, with 10 bases between their ends. Sequences LNHDA (CDR1) and SQIVND (CDR2) are obtained from the germline V gene (reference sequence). Broader findings and caveats from the paper: In monozygotic twins, recombination models systematically underestimated out-of-frame TCR alpha sharing, but the models matched the sharing seen between unrelated individuals. Invariant T cells such as MAIT and iNKT could partly confound zero-insertion analyses, though diverse VJ usage argued against this for most clonotypes. Abundant cord blood beta clonotypes had fewer insertions, young adult naive repertoires showed a similar but weaker trend, and memory repertoires showed no such trend. Compared with coincidental sharing between unrelated individuals, an excess of low generation-probability sequences was observed among out-of-frame TCR alpha sequences shared between twins. The excess sharing between twins in beta out-of-frame sequences was weaker because fewer shared sequences reduced the signal-to-noise ratio. Because the same donors could not be followed over many years, the conclusions relied on cross-sectional statistical analysis.

These data are also associated with another study on yellow fever vaccine responses in identical twins. That second report states: According to the authors, the vaccine-induced T cell response in identical twins seemed to be partly convergent and partly specific to each individual. In the study, vaccine-responding T cell clones were precisely tracked in identical twins.

The V gene is TRBV19 and the J gene is TRBJ2-5; no confident D gene assignment can be made. This TCR was sampled from a woman between 18 and 29 years old in good health. The sequencing sample was made of PBMCs. At the DNA level, the sequence is TGTGCCAGTAGTACCTCTCGAGGAGAGACCCAGTACTTC. Its translation is CASSTSRGETQYF.